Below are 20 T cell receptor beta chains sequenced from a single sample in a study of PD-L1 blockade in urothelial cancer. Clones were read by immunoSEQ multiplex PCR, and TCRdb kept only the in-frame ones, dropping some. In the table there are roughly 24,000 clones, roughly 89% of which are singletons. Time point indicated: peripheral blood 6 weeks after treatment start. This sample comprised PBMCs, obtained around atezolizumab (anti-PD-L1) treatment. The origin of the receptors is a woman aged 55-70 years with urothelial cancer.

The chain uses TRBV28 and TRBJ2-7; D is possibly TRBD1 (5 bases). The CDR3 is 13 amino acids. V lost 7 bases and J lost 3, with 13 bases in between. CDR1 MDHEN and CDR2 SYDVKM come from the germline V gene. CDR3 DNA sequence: TGTGCCAGCACCTCCCCGGACATCTACGAGCAGTACTTC. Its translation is CASTSPDIYEQYF.

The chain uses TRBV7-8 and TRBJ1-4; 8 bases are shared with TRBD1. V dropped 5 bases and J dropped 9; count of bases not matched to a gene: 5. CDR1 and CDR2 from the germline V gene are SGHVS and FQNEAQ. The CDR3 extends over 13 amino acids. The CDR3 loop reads CASSPRTGQKLFF. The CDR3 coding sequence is TGTGCCAGCAGCCCCCGGACAGGGCAAAAACTGTTTTTT. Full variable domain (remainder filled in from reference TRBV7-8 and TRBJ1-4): GAGVSQSPRYKVAKRGQDVALRCDPISGHVSLFWYQQALGQGPEFLTYFQNEAQLDKSGLPSDRFFAERPEGSVSTLKIQRTQQEDSAVYLCASSPRTGQKLFFGSGTQLSVL.

The CDR3 sequence is CASSVGGGGSYEQYF. CDR3 DNA sequence: TGTGCCAGCAGCGTAGGGGGCGGGGGCTCCTACGAGCAGTACTTC. The gene calls are TRBV9 and TRBJ2-7; 7 bases are a match to TRBD2. Per the germline V gene, CDR1 is SGDLS and CDR2 is YYNGEE. The CDR3 has 15 residues. Trimming at V came to 0 bases and at J to 0 bases, leaving 3 bases not matched to a gene.

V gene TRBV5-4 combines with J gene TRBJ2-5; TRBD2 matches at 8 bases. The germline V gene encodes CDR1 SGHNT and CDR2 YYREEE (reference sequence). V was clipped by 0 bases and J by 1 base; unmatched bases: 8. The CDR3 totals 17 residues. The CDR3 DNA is TGTGCCAGCAGCTTGGGTGGGGCGGGGGGCTTCCAAGAGACCCAGTACTTC. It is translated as CASSLGGAGGFQETQYF.

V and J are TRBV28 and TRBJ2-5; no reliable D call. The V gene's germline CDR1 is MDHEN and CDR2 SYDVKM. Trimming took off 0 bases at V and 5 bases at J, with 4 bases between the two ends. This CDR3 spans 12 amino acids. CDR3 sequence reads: CASSLWRETQYF. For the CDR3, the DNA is TGTGCCAGCAGTTTATGGCGGGAGACCCAGTACTTC.

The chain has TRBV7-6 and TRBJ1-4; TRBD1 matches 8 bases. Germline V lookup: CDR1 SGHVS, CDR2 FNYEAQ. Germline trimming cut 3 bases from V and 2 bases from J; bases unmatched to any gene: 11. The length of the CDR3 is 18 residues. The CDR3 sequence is CASSFVRQGARTNEKLFF. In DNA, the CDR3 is TGTGCCAGCAGCTTTGTTCGGCAGGGGGCGCGCACTAATGAAAAACTGTTTTTT.

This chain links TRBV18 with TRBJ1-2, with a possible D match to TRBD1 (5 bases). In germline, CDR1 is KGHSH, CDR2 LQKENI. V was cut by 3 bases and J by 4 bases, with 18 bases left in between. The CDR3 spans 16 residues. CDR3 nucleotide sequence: TGTGCCAGCTCACCGGGGCAGGTCCGTGTTTCCTATGGCTACACCTTC. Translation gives CASSPGQVRVSYGYTF.

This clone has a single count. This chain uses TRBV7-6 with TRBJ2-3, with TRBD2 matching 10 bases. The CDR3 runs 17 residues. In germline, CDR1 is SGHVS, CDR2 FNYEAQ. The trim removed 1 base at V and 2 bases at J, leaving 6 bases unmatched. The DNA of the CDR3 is TGTGCCAGCAGCTTAGTAGGACTAGCGGAACCCACAGATACGCAGTATTTT. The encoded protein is CASSLVGLAEPTDTQYF.

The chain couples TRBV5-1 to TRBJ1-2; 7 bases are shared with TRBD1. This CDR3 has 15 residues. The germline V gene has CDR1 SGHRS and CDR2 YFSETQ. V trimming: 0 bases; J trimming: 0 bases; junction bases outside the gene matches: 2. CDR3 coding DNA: TGCGCCAGCAGCTTGGGACAGGGAACTAACTATGGCTACACCTTC. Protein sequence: CASSLGQGTNYGYTF.

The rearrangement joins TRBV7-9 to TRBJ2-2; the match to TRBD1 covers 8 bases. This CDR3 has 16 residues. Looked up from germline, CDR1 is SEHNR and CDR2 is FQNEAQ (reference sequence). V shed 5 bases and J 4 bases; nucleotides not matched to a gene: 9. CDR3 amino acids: CASSLTGGTITGELFF. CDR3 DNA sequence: TGTGCCAGCAGCCTCACAGGGGGAACCATCACCGGGGAGCTGTTTTTT.

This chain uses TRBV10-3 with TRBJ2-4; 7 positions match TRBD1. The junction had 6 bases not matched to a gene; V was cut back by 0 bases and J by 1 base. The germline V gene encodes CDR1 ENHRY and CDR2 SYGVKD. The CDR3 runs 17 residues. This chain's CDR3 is CAISESSGRGAKNIQYF. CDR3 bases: TGTGCCATCAGTGAGTCGTCGGGCAGGGGGGCCAAAAACATTCAGTACTTC.

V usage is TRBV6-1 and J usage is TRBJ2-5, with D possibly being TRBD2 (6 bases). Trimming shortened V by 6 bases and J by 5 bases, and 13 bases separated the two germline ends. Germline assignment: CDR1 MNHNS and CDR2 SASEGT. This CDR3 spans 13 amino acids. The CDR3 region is CASREGMMETQYF. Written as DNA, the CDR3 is TGTGCCAGCAGGGAGGGGATGATGGAGACCCAGTACTTC.

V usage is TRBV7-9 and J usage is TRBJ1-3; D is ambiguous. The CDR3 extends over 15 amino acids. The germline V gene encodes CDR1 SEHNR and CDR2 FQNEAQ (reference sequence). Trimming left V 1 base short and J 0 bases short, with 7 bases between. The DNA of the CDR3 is TGTGCCAGCAGCTTAGGATGGAGCTCTGGAAACACCATATATTTT. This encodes CASSLGWSSGNTIYF.

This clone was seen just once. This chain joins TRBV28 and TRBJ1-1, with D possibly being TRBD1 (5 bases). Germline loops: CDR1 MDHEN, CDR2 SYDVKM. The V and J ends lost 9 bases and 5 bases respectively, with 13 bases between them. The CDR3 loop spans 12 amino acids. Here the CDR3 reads CASQGVRTEAFF. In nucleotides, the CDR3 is TGTGCCAGTCAAGGGGTACGGACTGAAGCTTTCTTT.

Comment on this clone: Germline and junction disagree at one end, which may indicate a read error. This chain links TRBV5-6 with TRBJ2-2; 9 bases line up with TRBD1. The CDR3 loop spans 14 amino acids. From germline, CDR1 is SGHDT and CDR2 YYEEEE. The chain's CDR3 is CASERQGGTGELSF. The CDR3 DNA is TGTGCCAGCGAACGACAGGGGGGGACCGGGGAGCTGTCTTTT. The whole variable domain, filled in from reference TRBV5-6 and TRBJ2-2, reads DAGVTQSPTHLIKTRGQQVTLRCSPKSGHDTVSWYQQALGQGPQFIFQYYEEEERQRGNFPDRFSGHQFPNYSSELNVNALLLGDSALYLCASERQGGTGELSFGEGSRLTVL.

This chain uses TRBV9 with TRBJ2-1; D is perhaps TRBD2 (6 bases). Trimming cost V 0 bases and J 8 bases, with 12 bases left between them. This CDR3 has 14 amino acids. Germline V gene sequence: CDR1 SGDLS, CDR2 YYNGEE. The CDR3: CASSVDGERDEQFF. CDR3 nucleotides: TGTGCCAGCAGCGTAGACGGGGAGCGGGATGAGCAGTTCTTC.

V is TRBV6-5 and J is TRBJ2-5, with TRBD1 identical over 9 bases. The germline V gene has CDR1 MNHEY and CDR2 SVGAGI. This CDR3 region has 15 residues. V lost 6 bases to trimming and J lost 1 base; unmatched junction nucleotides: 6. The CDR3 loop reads CASSRDRGSQETQYF. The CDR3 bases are TGTGCCAGCAGCCGAGACAGGGGGAGCCAAGAGACCCAGTACTTC.

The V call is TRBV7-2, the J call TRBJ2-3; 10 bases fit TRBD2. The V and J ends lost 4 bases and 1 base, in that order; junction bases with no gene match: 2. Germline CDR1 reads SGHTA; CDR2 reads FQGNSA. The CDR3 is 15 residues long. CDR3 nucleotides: TGTGCCAGCAGCTCGGGGACTAGCGGCACAGATACGCAGTATTTT. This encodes CASSSGTSGTDTQYF.

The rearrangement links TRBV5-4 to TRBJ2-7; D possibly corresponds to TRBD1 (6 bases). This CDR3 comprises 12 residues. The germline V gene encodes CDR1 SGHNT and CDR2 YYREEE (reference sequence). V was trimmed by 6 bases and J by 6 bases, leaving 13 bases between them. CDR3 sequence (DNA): TGTGCCAGCACCAGGGTGGGGGCCGAGCAGTACTTC. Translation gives CASTRVGAEQYF.

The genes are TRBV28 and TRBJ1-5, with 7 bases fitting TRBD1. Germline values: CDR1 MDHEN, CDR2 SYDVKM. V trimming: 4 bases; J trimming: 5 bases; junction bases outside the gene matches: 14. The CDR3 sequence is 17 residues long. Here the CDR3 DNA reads TGTGCCAGCAGTTCCCCAAAGGTAGGGGGCTTAGATCAGCCCCAGCATTTT. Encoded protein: CASSSPKVGGLDQPQHF.